The rows below give T cell receptor beta chains drawn from one sample of a study of cytomegalovirus exposure and HLA in healthy donors. Assay: immunoSEQ multiplex PCR; the TCRdb copy retains only in-frame clones and omits some. The table shows 300,000 to 450,000 clones, with 86% occurring only once. Sequenced sample: PBMCs. The origin of the receptors is a woman under 30 in good health and CMV-seronegative. Each CDR3 is given with its conserved first and last residue. Fields, in order: CDR3 DNA, CDR3 protein, J gene, D gene, V gene, clone size. D genes are given only for firm matches. Rows may omit the clone size; those that give it use once, few, many or a size class.

TGTGCCAGCAGCCGTCGTCTCGGGGGGCTCTCGGATGAAAAACTGTTTTTT | CASSRRLGGLSDEKLFF | TRBJ1-4 | . | TRBV5-4 | .
TGTGCCAGCAGGGAGACAGGGTACGATCAGCCCCAGCATTTT | CASRETGYDQPQHF | TRBJ1-5 | TRBD1 | TRBV28 | .
TGCGCCAGCCAGGGTAGGACAGCTGGGGGCAATGAGCAGTTCTTC | CASQGRTAGGNEQFF | TRBJ2-1 | . | TRBV5-1 | once
TGTGCCAGCACCCTCGCGGCGGTTAGCTCCTACGAGCAGTACTTC | CASTLAAVSSYEQYF | TRBJ2-7 | . | TRBV6-1 | .
TGTGCCAGCATGGACAGGGGGTATGGCAATCAGCCCCAGCATTTT | CASMDRGYGNQPQHF | TRBJ1-5 | TRBD1 | TRBV27 | .
TGTGCCAGCAGCTTAGGGGGACTAGCGGGAGACGAGCAGTACTTC | CASSLGGLAGDEQYF | TRBJ2-7 | TRBD2 | TRBV7-2 | .
TGCGCCAGCAGCTCGCAGCAGAGGCGGGGTCCGAACACCGGGGAGCTGTTTTTT | CASSSQQRRGPNTGELFF | TRBJ2-2 | . | TRBV5-1 | .
TGCGCCAGCAGCTTAGGACAGAAAACCGAGCAGTACTTC | CASSLGQKTEQYF | TRBJ2-7 | . | TRBV5-1 | .
TGTGCCAGCAGTTTCCGACAGGGGATGGAGAACACTGAAGCTTTCTTT | CASSFRQGMENTEAFF | TRBJ1-1 | TRBD1 | TRBV6-5 | once
TGTGCCATCAGTGAGTCTCCGAGCTCCTACAATGAGCAGTTCTTC | CAISESPSSYNEQFF | TRBJ2-1 | . | TRBV10-3 | .
TGCGCCAGCAGCTTAAGCGGAGCCGCGAACACCGGGGAGCTGTTTTTT | CASSLSGAANTGELFF | TRBJ2-2 | . | TRBV5-1 | .
TGTGCCAGCTATCGGGGGGGCCAAGAGACCCAGTACTTC | CASYRGGQETQYF | TRBJ2-5 | TRBD2 | TRBV6-1 | .
TGTGCCAGCAGTCCAGGGGGTGGCTACACCTTC | CASSPGGGYTF | TRBJ1-2 | TRBD1 | TRBV28 | few
TGTGCCAGCAGTTCAGGGGGCCGTGGCTACACCTTC | CASSSGGRGYTF | TRBJ1-2 | TRBD1 | TRBV6-5 | few
TGTGCCAGCAGCTTAGTTGGCGGGGACGTCACCGGGGAGCTGTTTTTT | CASSLVGGDVTGELFF | TRBJ2-2 | . | TRBV7-2 | .
TGCAGCGCCCTCTACAATGAGCAGTTCTTC | CSALYNEQFF | TRBJ2-1 | . | TRBV29-1 | few
TGTGCCAGCAGCTCCCCTCCAGCTGGAATTCGGGATGAGCAGTTCTTC | CASSSPPAGIRDEQFF | TRBJ2-1 | . | TRBV11-2 | .
TGTGCCAGCAGTGAAAACAGGGGGCCCGACGAGCAGTACTTC | CASSENRGPDEQYF | TRBJ2-7 | TRBD1 | TRBV25-1 | .
TGCGCCAGCGGTAGCGGGGGCAGTGTCTACGAGCAGTACTTC | CASGSGGSVYEQYF | TRBJ2-7 | TRBD2 | TRBV10-2 | .
TGTGCCAGCAGCCCATATGCCGGGTCGGAAAAACTGTTTTTT | CASSPYAGSEKLFF | TRBJ1-4 | . | TRBV6-5 | once
TGCGCCAGCAGCCGCTATCAGGGAAGCGGCAATCAGCCCCAGCATTTT | CASSRYQGSGNQPQHF | TRBJ1-5 | . | TRBV4-1 | .
TGTGCCAGCAGCCGAGAGCGGGGGAAAAACATTCAGTACTTC | CASSRERGKNIQYF | TRBJ2-4 | TRBD2 | TRBV4-2 | .
TGTGCCAGCAGTTTAAGACAGACCTACGAGCAGTACTTC | CASSLRQTYEQYF | TRBJ2-7 | . | TRBV28 | .
TGTGCCAGCGGCCGGGACAGGGGCTTTGTTTTAGAGACCCAGTACTTC | CASGRDRGFVLETQYF | TRBJ2-5 | TRBD1 | TRBV7-2 | .
TGTGCCAGCTCGATTCGACTAGCGGGGGCCGAAGAGACCCAGTACTTC | CASSIRLAGAEETQYF | TRBJ2-5 | TRBD2 | TRBV18 | .
TGCGCCAGCACCCTGGGGACAGGGTTAAACTATGGCTACACCTTC | CASTLGTGLNYGYTF | TRBJ1-2 | TRBD1 | TRBV5-1 | .
TGCGCCAGCAGCCCCACTCAGGGCAGCTCCTACGAGCAGTACTTC | CASSPTQGSSYEQYF | TRBJ2-7 | . | TRBV4-1 | .
TGTGCCAGCAGACCTGACAGCATCTATGGCTACACCTTC | CASRPDSIYGYTF | TRBJ1-2 | . | TRBV6-5 | .
TGTGCCGGATCAGGGACTAGCGGGACCTACGAGCAGTACTTC | CAGSGTSGTYEQYF | TRBJ2-7 | TRBD2 | TRBV6-1 | once
TGTGCCAGCAGCCCAGGCCGGGGGGGCAGGGACAATGAGCAGTTCTTC | CASSPGRGGRDNEQFF | TRBJ2-1 | TRBD2 | TRBV11-3 | .
TGTGCCACCAGCATACGGGACAGGAGTCTCAATGAGCAGTTCTTC | CATSIRDRSLNEQFF | TRBJ2-1 | TRBD1 | TRBV15 | .
TGTGCCAGCAGTTACTCGGGGGGTGGCTACACCTTC | CASSYSGGGYTF | TRBJ1-2 | . | TRBV6-5 | once
TGTGCCAGCAGCAATCGACAGGGATACCAAGAGACCCAGTACTTC | CASSNRQGYQETQYF | TRBJ2-5 | . | TRBV21-1 | once
TGTGCCAGTAGTATATCAAGAGGGTCTAGCAATCAGCCCCAGCATTTT | CASSISRGSSNQPQHF | TRBJ1-5 | . | TRBV19 | .
TGTGCCAGCAGTTCTGCTGGACTAGCGGGATCCTACGAGCAGTACTTC | CASSSAGLAGSYEQYF | TRBJ2-7 | TRBD2 | TRBV28 | once
TGTGCCAGCAGAACAGGGCATCGAGAGCAGTTCTTC | CASRTGHREQFF | TRBJ2-1 | . | TRBV27 | .
TGCGCCAGCAGCCCCCCGGGGGGACTCGAGCAGTACTTC | CASSPPGGLEQYF | TRBJ2-7 | TRBD2 | TRBV5-1 | .
TGTGCCAGCAGTGAAGCGCCGCAGGTGCGCACTGAAGCTTTCTTT | CASSEAPQVRTEAFF | TRBJ1-1 | . | TRBV6-1 | .
TGTGCCAGCAGTTTGACGGGACAGGGTGGAGCTTTCTTT | CASSLTGQGGAFF | TRBJ1-1 | TRBD1 | TRBV28 | .